These 32 T cell receptor beta chains came from one sample sequenced in a study of chemoradiotherapy in HPV16-positive cancers (dated by TCRdb to 2022 to 2024). Libraries were made using the immunoSEQ multiplex PCR assay. TCRdb re-hosts the immuneACCESS table, in-frame sequences only. Its copies lack some clones; in the studies checked, an unresolved V gene accounts for under half of them, and the cause for the rest is not known. This sample is represented by about 66,000 clones; about nine tenths of them were singletons. The top ten clones comprise roughly 4.2% of the sample. Source: blood, taken from a patient who underwent chemoradiotherapy. Receptors were obtained from a human donor with HPV-associated anogenital cancer.

This chain connects TRBV5-5 to TRBJ2-7; no definite D call. This CDR3 spans 14 amino acids. Germline CDR1 is SGHKS and CDR2 is YYEKEE (reference sequence). The ends were cut back, 2 bases at V and 4 bases at J, with 13 bases in the middle. The CDR3 sequence: CASSLGPNGYEQYF. The CDR3 nucleotides read TGTGCCAGCAGCTTAGGGCCAAATGGGTACGAGCAGTACTTC.

This rearrangement joins TRBV7-9 to TRBJ1-1; perhaps TRBD1 as D (5 bases). The germline gives CDR1 SEHNR, CDR2 FQNEAQ (reference sequence). The CDR3 spans 16 residues. V was trimmed by 1 base and J by 2 bases, leaving 14 bases between them. CDR3 coding DNA: TGTGCCAGCAGCTTAGGGGAGACGGGACTAAACACTGAAGCTTTCTTT. Translating it yields CASSLGETGLNTEAFF.

CDR3 loop: CASSKTSGRAAGANVLTF. CDR3 DNA: TGTGCCAGCAGCAAGACTAGCGGGAGGGCCGCTGGGGCCAACGTCCTGACTTTC. This chain links TRBV5-4 with TRBJ2-6; 14 positions agree with TRBD2. Trimming removed 4 bases from V and 2 bases from J; junction bases left unmatched: 5. The CDR3 covers 18 residues. Germline V gene sequence: CDR1 SGHNT, CDR2 YYREEE (reference sequence).

The CDR3 DNA follows: TGTGCCAGCAGACTAGGACAGGGGCGGAATTCACCCCTCCACTTT. Protein sequence: CASRLGQGRNSPLHF. V is TRBV28 and J is TRBJ1-6, with 9 positions matching TRBD1. The germline V gene encodes CDR1 MDHEN and CDR2 SYDVKM. The CDR3 sequence is 15 residues long. V lost 6 bases to trimming and J lost 7 bases; unmatched junction nucleotides: 7. The entire variable domain, with the rest obtained from reference TRBV28 and TRBJ1-6, is as follows: DVKVTQSSRYLVKRTGEKVFLECVQDMDHENMFWYRQDPGLGLRLIYFSYDVKMKEKGDIPEGYSVSREKKERFSLILESASTNQTSMYLCASRLGQGRNSPLHFGNGTRLTVT.

This chain links TRBV5-4 with TRBJ2-1, with TRBD2 identical over 7 bases. There are 14 residues in the CDR3. V was clipped by 1 base and J by 8 bases; unmatched bases: 6. Germline V lookup: CDR1 SGHNT, CDR2 YYREEE (reference sequence). The chain's CDR3 is CASSLHGGRYEQFF. CDR3 DNA sequence: TGTGCCAGCAGCTTGCACGGGGGGAGGTATGAGCAGTTCTTC.

In its sample, this clone was seen a few times. The chain combines TRBV9 with TRBJ2-1; 9 bases line up with TRBD1. The CDR3 length is 17 residues. The V segment lost 0 bases and the J segment 8 bases; nucleotides outside the gene matches: 12. Germline-derived CDR1 and CDR2 are SGDLS and YYNGEE. CDR3 sequence: CASSVGGRDREVDEQFF. In DNA, the CDR3 is TGTGCCAGCAGCGTAGGAGGGCGGGACAGGGAAGTCGATGAGCAGTTCTTC.

The genes are TRBV4-1 and TRBJ2-4, with D perhaps matching TRBD1 or TRBD2 (5 bases each). Germline V CDR1 and CDR2: MGHRA, YSYEKL. The CDR3 loop spans 19 amino acids. V lost 1 base, J lost 3 bases, and 22 bases lay in between. The CDR3 nucleotides are TGCGCCAGCAGCCAAGTTCATGAGGCCCGGGGACGAGGCAAAAACATTCAGTACTTC. The encoded protein is CASSQVHEARGRGKNIQYF.

This chain uses TRBV4-1 with TRBJ2-5, with D perhaps matching TRBD1 or TRBD2 (5 bases each). Per germline, CDR1 MGHRA and CDR2 YSYEKL. The V gene lost 0 bases and the J gene lost 4 bases, with 15 bases spanning the gap. CDR3 length: 16 residues. CDR3 loop: CASSQEVEGHRETQYF. The CDR3 DNA reads as TGCGCCAGCAGCCAAGAGGTCGAGGGGCATAGAGAGACCCAGTACTTC.

The chain uses TRBV10-2 and TRBJ1-2, with D maybe TRBD1 (5 bases). Looked up from germline, CDR1 is WSHSY and CDR2 is SAAADI. The CDR3 sequence is 15 residues long. The V end was cut by 0 bases, the J end by 2 bases, with 10 bases between. The CDR3 DNA is TGCGCCAGCAGTGAGTCCCAGGGTTCCAACTATGGCTACACCTTC. Its protein is CASSESQGSNYGYTF.

This chain joins TRBV6-1 and TRBJ1-6; TRBD1 matches 8 bases. V lost 6 bases and J lost 7; bases outside the gene matches: 2. Germline V CDR1 and CDR2: MNHNS, SASEGT. This CDR3 is built from 13 residues. This CDR3 is CASSTGGNSPLHF. CDR3 sequence (DNA): TGTGCCAGCAGCACAGGGGGAAATTCACCCCTCCACTTT.

The gene calls are TRBV28 and TRBJ1-1; TRBD1 is a possible D gene (5 bases). Germline CDR1 is MDHEN and CDR2 is SYDVKM. CDR3 length: 16 amino acids. V lost 6 bases to trimming and J lost 4 bases, with 21 bases between them. The CDR3: CASRSSGGSFATEAFF. In nucleotides, the CDR3 is TGTGCCAGCAGGTCGTCTGGGGGGTCCTTCGCCACTGAAGCTTTCTTT.

The chain carries TRBV6-1 and TRBJ2-7, with a weak D call TRBD2 (6 bases). The CDR3 extends over 13 amino acids. Deletions cut 5 bases from V and 2 bases from J, with 10 bases between. Germline CDR1 MNHNS, CDR2 SASEGT. The CDR3 bases are TGTGCCAGCAGTCACAGGACTACCTACGAGCAGTACTTC. Protein sequence: CASSHRTTYEQYF.

This chain joins TRBV5-1 and TRBJ2-3, with 10 bases identical to TRBD2. Germline V lookup: CDR1 SGHRS, CDR2 YFSETQ. The CDR3 extends over 13 amino acids. V lost 5 bases and J lost 10; bases outside the gene matches: 7. CDR3 in DNA: TGCGCCAGCAGTTACACTAGCGGGGTAGCGCAGTATTTT. This gives the protein CASSYTSGVAQYF.

The chain joins TRBV7-9 to TRBJ2-3; 7 bases fit TRBD2. CDR1 is SEHNR and CDR2 is FQNEAQ in the germline V gene (reference sequence). After removal of 2 bases from V and 2 bases from J, the junction contained 4 bases not matched to a gene. The CDR3 consists of 15 residues. The CDR3 region has the DNA TGTGCCAGCAGCTTACGAGCGGGGACCACAGATACGCAGTATTTT. It codes for CASSLRAGTTDTQYF.

The chain is built from TRBV4-1 and TRBJ2-7, with 7 nucleotides matching TRBD1. The CDR3 totals 15 residues. With 3 bases clipped from V and 2 bases from J, the junction kept 7 bases outside the gene matches. In germline, CDR1 is MGHRA, CDR2 YSYEKL. The CDR3 sequence is CASSHTGASAYEQYF. The CDR3 DNA follows: TGCGCCAGCAGCCACACAGGGGCTTCCGCCTACGAGCAGTACTTC.

The chain joins TRBV28 to TRBJ2-2; possible D gene TRBD2, 7 bases. The CDR3 length is 16 residues. Germline V gives CDR1 MDHEN, CDR2 SYDVKM. The V end was cut by 7 bases, the J end by 4 bases, with 19 bases between. CDR3 in DNA: TGTGCCAGCACCCTGAGGGGGGGGCGCAGCACCGGGGAGCTGTTTTTT. Translated: CASTLRGGRSTGELFF. The full variable domain, with the rest looked up from reference TRBV28 and TRBJ2-2, is DVKVTQSSRYLVKRTGEKVFLECVQDMDHENMFWYRQDPGLGLRLIYFSYDVKMKEKGDIPEGYSVSREKKERFSLILESASTNQTSMYLCASTLRGGRSTGELFFGEGSRLTVL.

CDR3 sequence: CASSDYGQIYNEQFF. The CDR3 DNA reads TGTGCCAGCAGTGACTATGGACAGATCTACAATGAGCAGTTCTTC. V and J are TRBV2 and TRBJ2-1; D might be TRBD1 (6 bases). With 3 bases removed from V and 3 bases from J, the gap between germline ends came to 12 bases. The CDR3 contains 15 residues. Germline CDR1 reads SNHLY; CDR2 reads FYNNEI.

V is TRBV7-3 and J is TRBJ2-2, with 10 positions matching TRBD1. After removal of 2 bases from V and 0 bases from J, the junction contained 9 bases not matched to a gene. The CDR3 runs 19 residues. Germline loops: CDR1 SGHTA, CDR2 FQGTGA. CDR3 amino acids: CASSLFPGTGDPNTGELFF. Written as DNA, the CDR3 is TGTGCCAGCAGCTTATTCCCGGGGACAGGGGACCCGAACACCGGGGAGCTGTTTTTT.

This sequence joins TRBV13 and TRBJ2-7, with no clear D. With 6 bases removed from V and 1 base from J, the gap between germline ends came to 13 bases. The CDR3 runs to 14 residues. Germline lookup yields CDR1 PRHDT and CDR2 FYEKMQ (reference sequence). CDR3 residues: CASRRKGSSYEQYF. The CDR3 DNA reads TGTGCCAGCAGGCGGAAAGGCAGTTCCTACGAGCAGTACTTC.

This clone appeared once. Written as DNA, the CDR3 is TGTGCCAGCAGCTTAGGGGGGCAAGAAACTGAAGCTTTCTTT. Its protein is CASSLGGQETEAFF. This chain connects TRBV7-9 to TRBJ1-1, with a weak D call TRBD1 (6 bases). The CDR3 loop spans 14 amino acids. V was clipped by 1 base and J by 5 bases, with 11 bases between them. CDR1 and CDR2 from the germline V gene are SEHNR and FQNEAQ (reference sequence).

This clone was seen once. The chain recombines TRBV7-9 with TRBJ2-1; TRBD2 matches at 14 bases. Germline-derived CDR1 and CDR2 are SEHNR and FQNEAQ (reference sequence). This CDR3 contains 17 residues. Unmatched junction bases numbered 6, after V lost 1 base and J lost 7 bases. Here the CDR3 DNA reads TGTGCCAGCAGCTTAGGCTCCGGGACTAGCGGGGGAAATGAGCAGTTCTTC. Translating it yields CASSLGSGTSGGNEQFF.

The J gene is TRBJ2-7, the V gene TRBV11-1, with TRBD2 matching 7 bases. The CDR3 loop spans 14 amino acids. V was pared by 3 bases and J by 4 bases, with 6 bases of the junction left unmatched. The germline V gene has CDR1 SGHAT and CDR2 FQDESV (reference sequence). CDR3 amino acids: CASSFIQGGYEQYF. CDR3 sequence (DNA): TGTGCCAGCAGCTTTATCCAGGGAGGGTACGAGCAGTACTTC.

There are a few counts of this clone. This rearrangement joins TRBV6-5 to TRBJ1-6; D is undetermined. Germline lookup yields CDR1 MNHEY and CDR2 SVGAGI. The V and J ends lost 5 bases and 8 bases respectively, with 13 bases between them. The length of the CDR3 is 14 residues. The chain's CDR3 is CASSPPGSDSPLHF. The CDR3 DNA reads as TGTGCCAGCAGTCCCCCGGGTTCGGATTCACCCCTCCACTTT.

A remark on this clone: Germline and junction disagree at one end, which may indicate a read error. The chain uses TRBV28 and TRBJ2-1, with D perhaps matching TRBD2 (6 bases). The CDR3 is made up of 16 amino acids. The germline V gene encodes CDR1 MDHEN and CDR2 SYDVKM. CDR3 in DNA: TGTGCCAGCAGCCTGGGGAGGCCCCTCTCCCACAATGAGCAGTTCTTC. Translated, it gives CASSLGRPLSHNEQFF.

This clone was found a few times. In DNA form, the CDR3 reads TGTGCCAGCAGCCCCGTATGGGGCAATCAGCCCCAGCATTTT. Residues: CASSPVWGNQPQHF. The rearrangement joins TRBV6-6 to TRBJ1-5; D gene ambiguous. The CDR3 is made up of 14 amino acids. Trimming left V 6 bases short and J 2 bases short, with 11 bases between. Germline V lookup: CDR1 MNHNY, CDR2 SVGAGI (reference sequence).

J is TRBJ1-5 and V is TRBV5-8; D gene uncertain. The germline V gene encodes CDR1 SGHTS and CDR2 YDEGEE. The ends were cut back, 2 bases at V and 3 bases at J, with 0 bases in the middle. The CDR3 is made up of 11 amino acids. The CDR3 nucleotides are TGTGCCAGCAGCTTCAATCAGCCCCAGCATTTT. Amino acids: CASSFNQPQHF.

This rearrangement joins TRBV5-4 to TRBJ1-2; 7 nucleotides align to TRBD1. J lost 8 bases, V lost 3 bases, and 7 bases had no gene match. Germline loops: CDR1 SGHNT, CDR2 YYREEE (reference sequence). The CDR3 consists of 13 residues. CDR3 DNA sequence: TGTGCCAGCAGCTACCGACAGGGAGGAGGCTACACCTTC. It codes for CASSYRQGGGYTF.

The V and J genes are TRBV6-5 and TRBJ2-5, with D uncertain. The end of the DNA aligns better with TRBJ2-7, so the J call may be wrong. Germline V gene lookup returns CDR1 MNHEY and CDR2 SVGAGI. This CDR3 spans 13 amino acids. For the CDR3, the DNA is TGTGCCAACCTTGAGCGCGAATCCTACGAGCAGTACTTC. Its protein is CANLERESYEQYF.

As concerns this clone: This likely comes from a read error, as the CDR3 has no conserved phenylalanine or tryptophan at its end. The limits of the CDR3 on the DNA are not certain, so only TCRdb's listed CDR3 is given. This chain links TRBV10-1 with TRBJ1-4; TRBD1 is the table's D call and was not checked against the DNA. The CDR3 region is 11 residues in length, termini included. Per the germline V gene, CDR1 is WNHNN and CDR2 is SYGVQD (reference sequence). This CDR3 is CASSERQGNQG.

V is TRBV11-2 and J is TRBJ2-7; D is perhaps TRBD1 (7 bases). V lost 1 base to trimming and J lost 4 bases, with 14 bases between them. The CDR3 has 15 amino acids. Per germline, CDR1 SGHAT and CDR2 FQNNGV. The CDR3 sequence is CASSLGGDRRYEQYF. CDR3 nucleotide sequence: TGTGCCAGCAGCTTAGGCGGGGACAGAAGATACGAGCAGTACTTC.

V and J are TRBV7-2 and TRBJ1-1; D is unresolved. Germline V CDR1 and CDR2: SGHTA, FQGNSA. Deletions cut 4 bases from V and 0 bases from J, with 21 bases between. The CDR3 runs 18 residues. The CDR3 loop reads CASSSAPIGSKMNTEAFF. The DNA for the CDR3 is TGTGCCAGCAGCTCGGCTCCCATTGGATCCAAAATGAACACTGAAGCTTTCTTT.

The rearrangement links TRBV18 to TRBJ2-5; D may correspond to TRBD1 or TRBD2 (5 bases each). Germline V lookup: CDR1 KGHSH, CDR2 LQKENI. Trimming pared 3 bases from V and 8 bases from J, leaving 16 bases between. This CDR3 contains 14 residues. CDR3 protein: CASSPLEHGATQYF. In DNA form, the CDR3 reads TGTGCCAGCTCACCGTTGGAACACGGGGCAACCCAGTACTTC. Variable domain in full (rest from reference TRBV18 and TRBJ2-5): NAGVMQNPRHLVRRRGQEARLRCSPMKGHSHVYWYRQLPEEGLKFMVYLQKENIIDESGMPKERFSAEFPKEGPSILRIQQVVRGDSAAYFCASSPLEHGATQYFGPGTRLLVL.